The 30 T cell receptor beta chains below were found in one sample sequenced in a study of beta chain features in type 1 diabetes. The authors reverse transcribed all of the isolated RNA, so sequencing captured expressed TCRB transcripts. The repertoire was sequenced with immunoSEQ multiplex PCR; TCRdb's copy has only in-frame clones and lacks some. In the table there are roughly 170,000 clones, about 13% of which are singletons. Sequencing input: central memory CD4+ T cells from blood. These TCRs come from a woman between 18 and 29 years old in good health.

This clone was recorded a few times. The chain links TRBV7-2 to TRBJ1-1, with D perhaps TRBD1 (5 bases). Germline-derived CDR1 and CDR2 are SGHTA and FQGNSA. V was cut by 4 bases and J by 8 bases, with 20 bases left in between. CDR3 length: 15 amino acids. The CDR3 here is CASSSTHGAGEEAFF. CDR3 DNA: TGTGCCAGCAGCTCCACACACGGAGCGGGGGAAGAAGCTTTCTTT.

The V and J genes are TRBV29-1 and TRBJ2-3, with D uncertain. The CDR3 sequence is 12 residues long. CDR1 SQVTM and CDR2 ANQGSEA come from the germline V gene. Trimming cost V 7 bases and J 1 base, with 9 bases left between them. The CDR3 region is CSGRLGTDTQYF. CDR3 sequence (DNA): TGCAGCGGCCGACTCGGCACAGATACGCAGTATTTT.

The chain joins TRBV28 to TRBJ1-3, with 8 bases matching TRBD1. This CDR3 is built from 17 residues. J lost 0 bases, V lost 5 bases, and 9 bases had no gene match. Germline assignment: CDR1 MDHEN and CDR2 SYDVKM. Here the CDR3 DNA reads TGTGCCAGCAGTCTCCCAGACACAGGGGGCTCTGGAAACACCATATATTTT. Translated: CASSLPDTGGSGNTIYF.

The chain employs TRBV7-8 and TRBJ1-5, with D tentatively TRBD1 (5 bases). From germline, CDR1 is SGHVS and CDR2 FQNEAQ. This CDR3 is built from 15 residues. The V end lost 4 bases, the J end lost 0 bases, and 10 bases lay between the germline ends. As DNA, the CDR3 is TGTGCCAGCAGCTCCCCAGGGTATAGCAATCAGCCCCAGCATTTT. Its translation: CASSSPGYSNQPQHF.

There are a few counts of this clone. This chain links TRBV5-4 with TRBJ2-2, with a tentative D call TRBD2 (6 bases). Germline V gene lookup returns CDR1 SGHNT and CDR2 YYREEE (reference sequence). The ends were cut back, 0 bases at V and 1 base at J, with 7 bases in the middle. The CDR3 contains 15 residues. The CDR3 loop is CASSLGGMNTGELFF. CDR3 sequence (DNA): TGTGCCAGCAGCTTGGGCGGGATGAACACCGGGGAGCTGTTTTTT. The full variable domain, with the rest looked up from reference TRBV5-4 and TRBJ2-2, is ETGVTQSPTHLIKTRGQQVTLRCSSQSGHNTVSWYQQALGQGPQFIFQYYREEENGRGNFPPRFSGLQFPNYSSELNVNALELDDSALYLCASSLGGMNTGELFFGEGSRLTVL.

The chain uses TRBV28 and TRBJ2-1; 11 bases match TRBD2. V lost 6 bases and J lost 3; bases outside the gene matches: 13. The V gene's germline CDR1 is MDHEN and CDR2 SYDVKM. The CDR3 spans 18 residues. CDR3 sequence (DNA): TGTGCCAGCAGCCAAGACAAGGGACTAGCGGCGATCTACAATGAGCAGTTCTTC. Translation: CASSQDKGLAAIYNEQFF.

This clone was seen only a few times. The CDR3 protein is CASSFGPPGQIKETQYF. In DNA, the CDR3 is TGCGCCAGCAGCTTTGGACCCCCGGGACAGATTAAAGAGACCCAGTACTTC. V gene TRBV5-1 combines with J gene TRBJ2-5; 7 nucleotides agree with TRBD1. Germline CDR1 is SGHRS and CDR2 is YFSETQ. The CDR3 has 17 amino acids. The trim removed 2 bases at V and 3 bases at J, leaving 13 bases unmatched.

This clone was detected a few times. The genes are TRBV29-1 and TRBJ1-2; TRBD1 matches 7 bases. There are 14 residues in the CDR3. Per the germline V gene, CDR1 is SQVTM and CDR2 is ANQGSEA. The trim removed 1 base at V and 5 bases at J, leaving 7 bases unmatched. The CDR3 loop is CSVEGRTGAYGYTF. CDR3 bases: TGCAGCGTTGAAGGCCGAACAGGGGCTTATGGCTACACCTTC.

Only a few counts were recorded for this clone. The V call is TRBV5-1, the J call TRBJ2-3; unclear D gene. Per the germline V gene, CDR1 is SGHRS and CDR2 is YFSETQ. The CDR3 is made up of 13 amino acids. Trimming left V 1 base short and J 4 bases short, with 7 bases between. The DNA for the CDR3 is TGCGCCAGCAGCTTGTTTACGGCAGATACGCAGTATTTT. As protein: CASSLFTADTQYF. Combining the CDR3 with reference TRBV5-1 and TRBJ2-3 gives the whole variable domain KAGVTQTPRYLIKTRGQQVTLSCSPISGHRSVSWYQQTPGQGLQFLFEYFSETQRNKGNFPGRFSGRQFSNSRSEMNVSTLELGDSALYLCASSLFTADTQYFGPGTRLTVL.

This clone was counted a few times. The rearrangement links TRBV30 to TRBJ1-5, with D possibly being TRBD1 (5 bases). Deletions cut 4 bases from V and 5 bases from J, with 12 bases between. This CDR3 comprises 13 residues. Germline values: CDR1 GTSNPN, CDR2 SVGIG (reference sequence). In DNA form, the CDR3 reads TGTGCCTGGACGGCGGGGGTCGATCAGCCCCAGCATTTT. Translating it yields CAWTAGVDQPQHF. Complete variable domain (other parts from reference TRBV30 and TRBJ1-5): SQTIHQWPATLVQPVGSPLSLECTVEGTSNPNLYWYRQAAGRGLQLLFYSVGIGQISSEVPQNLSASRPQDRQFILSSKKLLLSDSGFYLCAWTAGVDQPQHFGDGTRLSIL.

This clone was detected only a few times. The chain couples TRBV7-9 to TRBJ1-4; D gene ambiguous. The CDR3 consists of 17 residues. The germline V and J ends were trimmed by 1 base and 0 bases, with 12 bases remaining between them. Germline CDR1 reads SEHNR; CDR2 reads FQNEAQ (reference sequence). The CDR3 DNA is TGTGCCAGCAGCTTAGGTTTTTGGGGAGCAACTAATGAAAAACTGTTTTTT. Its translation is CASSLGFWGATNEKLFF. Complete variable domain (other parts from reference TRBV7-9 and TRBJ1-4): DTGVSQNPRHKITKRGQNVTFRCDPISEHNRLYWYRQTLGQGPEFLTYFQNEAQLEKSRLLSDRFSAERPKGSFSTLEIQRTEQGDSAMYLCASSLGFWGATNEKLFFGSGTQLSVL.

The sample holds a few counts of this clone. The chain joins TRBV30 to TRBJ2-1; TRBD1 matches at 9 bases. Germline CDR1 GTSNPN, CDR2 SVGIG (reference sequence). This CDR3 comprises 15 residues. V lost 4 bases to trimming and J lost 1 base; unmatched junction nucleotides: 5. In DNA, the CDR3 is TGTGCCTGGACGAAGGGGACAGGGTCCTACAATGAGCAGTTCTTC. Its protein product is CAWTKGTGSYNEQFF.

CDR3 amino acids: CASSFGGRFHEQYF. CDR3 nucleotide sequence: TGTGCCAGCAGTTTCGGGGGGCGCTTCCACGAGCAGTACTTC. J is TRBJ2-7 and V is TRBV28; weak D call: TRBD2 (7 bases). The CDR3 covers 14 residues. From germline, CDR1 is MDHEN and CDR2 SYDVKM. V shed 3 bases and J shed 5 bases, with 14 bases lying between them.

The chain recombines TRBV30 with TRBJ1-2; TRBD1 is a possible D gene (5 bases). The V end was cut by 7 bases, the J end by 2 bases, with 14 bases between. CDR1 and CDR2 from the germline V gene are GTSNPN and SVGIG (reference sequence). CDR3 length equals 13 residues. The CDR3 loop reads CASSRQRNYGYTF. CDR3 sequence (DNA): TGTGCCTCTTCTAGACAGAGAAACTATGGCTACACCTTC.

The CDR3 DNA reads TGCGCCAGCAGCCAAGATACGTCTAGCGGGTTGAACACCGGGGAGCTGTTTTTT. Translating gives CASSQDTSSGLNTGELFF. V is TRBV4-1 and J is TRBJ2-2; 8 bases are shared with TRBD2. With 0 bases clipped from V and 1 base from J, the junction kept 7 bases outside the gene matches. This CDR3 is built from 18 residues. Germline V gene lookup returns CDR1 MGHRA and CDR2 YSYEKL.

This clone was picked up a small number of times. The CDR3 sequence is CASYEPNKNEQYF. The CDR3 DNA reads as TGTGCCTCCTACGAGCCCAATAAGAACGAGCAGTACTTC. This chain links TRBV28 with TRBJ2-7; D remains ambiguous. CDR1 and CDR2 (germline): MDHEN, SYDVKM. With 11 bases removed from V and 5 bases from J, the gap between germline ends came to 19 bases. The CDR3 consists of 13 residues.

This clone showed up just a few times. This chain links TRBV14 with TRBJ1-2, with D possibly TRBD1 on 6 matching bases. Germline assignment: CDR1 SGHDN and CDR2 FVKESK. Deletions cut 4 bases from V and 3 bases from J, with 12 bases between. The CDR3 loop spans 14 amino acids. The CDR3: CASSPYRDDYGYTF. In nucleotides, the CDR3 is TGTGCCAGCAGCCCTTACAGGGATGACTATGGCTACACCTTC.

This clone was counted between two and nine times. This chain connects TRBV2 to TRBJ2-3; 7 bases are shared with TRBD2. The CDR3 spans 15 residues. Germline V lookup: CDR1 SNHLY, CDR2 FYNNEI. Germline trimming cut 7 bases from V and 6 bases from J; bases unmatched to any gene: 13. CDR3 amino acids: CASKAGDGPVDTQYF. In nucleotides, the CDR3 is TGTGCCAGCAAGGCGGGAGATGGTCCAGTGGATACGCAGTATTTT. Full variable domain (rest looked up from reference TRBV2 and TRBJ2-3): EPEVTQTPSHQVTQMGQEVILRCVPISNHLYFYWYRQILGQKVEFLVSFYNNEISEKSEIFDDQFSVERPDGSNFTLKIRSTKLEDSAMYFCASKAGDGPVDTQYFGPGTRLTVL.

The genes are TRBV30 and TRBJ1-3; D may be TRBD1 (6 bases). Trimming removed 4 bases from V and 0 bases from J, with 13 bases in between. Germline V gene data show CDR1 as GTSNPN and CDR2 as SVGIG (reference sequence). The CDR3 loop spans 15 amino acids. This CDR3 is CAWTPGQLSGNTIYF. The CDR3 coding sequence is TGTGCCTGGACCCCTGGACAGCTCTCTGGAAACACCATATATTTT.

This clone was observed a few times. Other nucleotide sequences from this sample produce the same CDR3. The rearrangement joins TRBV5-1 to TRBJ1-1, with D possibly being TRBD1 (6 bases). This CDR3 contains 14 residues. With 0 bases removed from V and 2 bases from J, the gap between germline ends came to 8 bases. From germline, CDR1 is SGHRS and CDR2 YFSETQ. The CDR3 loop reads CASSLGGGNTEAFF. The CDR3 DNA sequence: TGCGCCAGCAGCTTGGGGGGGGGCAACACTGAAGCTTTCTTT.

The sample holds a few counts of this clone. The chain employs TRBV29-1 and TRBJ1-2; D perhaps matches TRBD1 (5 bases). The CDR3 has 14 amino acids. V was pared by 0 bases and J by 4 bases, with 12 bases between. Germline assignment: CDR1 SQVTM and CDR2 ANQGSEA. The CDR3 region has the DNA TGCAGCGTTGAAGAAATAACAGGTCGCTATGGCTACACCTTC. Translation: CSVEEITGRYGYTF.

The CDR3 coding sequence is TGCGCCAGCAGCTTGGGCGGGAGCTACAATGAGCAGTTCTTC. It encodes CASSLGGSYNEQFF. The V gene is TRBV5-1, the J gene TRBJ2-1; 7 nucleotides line up with TRBD2. V lost 0 bases, J lost 3 bases, and 0 bases stayed unmatched. Germline loops: CDR1 SGHRS, CDR2 YFSETQ. The CDR3 is made up of 14 amino acids.

This clone was seen only a few times. J is TRBJ2-7 and V is TRBV7-3; the match to TRBD2 covers 8 bases. This CDR3 comprises 15 residues. Germline V gene lookup returns CDR1 SGHTA and CDR2 FQGTGA. J gave up 1 base and V 2 bases, and 4 bases lay outside the gene matches. CDR3 in amino acids: CASSLGGGRSYEQYF. The CDR3 region has the DNA TGTGCCAGCAGCTTAGGGGGCGGGAGGTCCTACGAGCAGTACTTC.

Only a few counts were recorded for this clone. This chain connects TRBV5-1 to TRBJ2-1; 11 bases fit TRBD2. Looked up from germline, CDR1 is SGHRS and CDR2 is YFSETQ. V lost 4 bases and J lost 1; bases outside the gene matches: 10. CDR3 length: 18 residues. Here the CDR3 DNA reads TGCGCCAGCAGCCCGGGACTAGCGGCCTTTCTTTCCTACAATGAGCAGTTCTTC. The encoded protein is CASSPGLAAFLSYNEQFF.

J is TRBJ1-5 and V is TRBV30; D possibly corresponds to TRBD1 (5 bases). Germline loops: CDR1 GTSNPN, CDR2 SVGIG (reference sequence). The CDR3 contains 15 residues. Trimming removed 0 bases from V and 5 bases from J, with 14 bases in between. Written as DNA, the CDR3 is TGTGCCTGGAGTGTACTCCTACGGGGGGATCAGCCCCAGCATTTT. It specifies CAWSVLLRGDQPQHF.

The V gene is TRBV7-2, the J gene TRBJ2-1; the match to TRBD2 covers 8 bases. The CDR3 spans 15 residues. Germline CDR1 SGHTA, CDR2 FQGNSA. Trimming took 1 base from V and 8 from J; bases not matched to a gene: 7. Here the CDR3 reads CASSLESGSAHEQFF. CDR3 coding DNA: TGTGCCAGCAGCTTAGAAAGCGGGAGTGCGCATGAGCAGTTCTTC.

The chain carries TRBV19 and TRBJ2-1; tentative D call: TRBD2 (5 bases). The germline gives CDR1 LNHDA, CDR2 SQIVND (reference sequence). The CDR3 contains 16 residues. V lost 7 bases and J lost 0, with 16 bases in between. The CDR3 here is CASKSRSGSSYNEQFF. Written as DNA, the CDR3 is TGTGCCAGTAAGTCGAGGAGCGGAAGCTCCTACAATGAGCAGTTCTTC.

A single count supports this clone. This chain joins TRBV5-1 and TRBJ2-1, with TRBD2 identical over 14 bases. J gave up 7 bases and V 4 bases, and 4 bases lay outside the gene matches. CDR3 length: 15 amino acids. Germline V lookup: CDR1 SGHRS, CDR2 YFSETQ. The CDR3 coding sequence is TGCGCCAGCAGCGAGGGACTAGCGGGAGTAAATGAGCAGTTCTTC. Translated, it gives CASSEGLAGVNEQFF.

This clone was observed a handful of times. The chain employs TRBV30 and TRBJ2-5; 16 positions match TRBD2. J was trimmed by 4 bases and V by 1 base; bases with no gene match: 3. Germline V CDR1 and CDR2: GTSNPN, SVGIG (reference sequence). This CDR3 is 16 amino acids long. The CDR3: CAWSAGTSGRGETQYF. The CDR3 region has the DNA TGTGCCTGGAGTGCGGGGACTAGCGGGAGGGGAGAGACCCAGTACTTC.

V is TRBV28 and J is TRBJ1-2, with 9 bases matching TRBD1. Germline CDR1 and CDR2: MDHEN and SYDVKM. This CDR3 has 14 residues. V shed 2 bases, J shed 8 bases, and the junction held 6 bases outside the gene matches. DNA for the CDR3: TGTGCCAGCAGTTTAGGGGGACAGGGCTCCGGCTACACCTTC. Translating it yields CASSLGGQGSGYTF.